This TCR beta chain appears in the sequencing data of a study of T-cell reconstitution after alpha-beta-depleted transplantation in children. Study-wide points: Newly produced T cells mostly provided counts and TCRbeta diversity after one year, as hyperexpanded clones declined. Some patients' high day-60 TCRbeta diversity was attributed to recipient cells surviving conditioning.

This clonotype has at least ten counts. Antigen: not known. With 7 bases removed from V and 3 bases from J, the gap between germline ends came to 10 bases. Germline V lookup: CDR1 SQVTM, CDR2 ANQGSEA. The length of the CDR3 is 11 residues. A TCRbeta library incorporating unique molecular identifiers was prepared. MiXCR was run by TCRdb on the PCR reads, yielding one entry per CDR3 protein. The sample lists almost 250,000 distinct CDR3 sequences, about 26% seen once, with more than 2% in the top ten. The material sequenced was PBMCs, taken before TCRalphabeta/CD19-depleted stem cell transplant. This chain uses TRBV29-1 with TRBJ2-7, with TRBD1 as a possible D gene (6 bases). The sequence was collected from a girl aged 2 to 9 with Fanconi anemia, due to receive a stem cell transplant. CDR3 sequence (DNA): TGCAGCGGAGGGGGAAGCTACGAGCAGTACTTC. Protein sequence: CSGGGSYEQYF.